This T cell receptor (beta chain) was observed in a study of blood T cell repertoires in COVID-19. Recruits, aged roughly 18 to 95 years, lived in some 25 US areas. Cohorts were assigned according to the clinical history that participants reported. For recovered donors of Cohort 3, there were two negative PCRs, clearance, or symptom resolution. Generated by immunoSEQ multiplex PCR, the TCRdb table keeps only in-frame clones and is missing some. The sample carries roughly 200,000 clones, 88% recorded once. Between the trimmed V and J ends, which lost 2 bases and 0 bases, there was a span of 14 bases. Germline CDR1 reads MNHEY; CDR2 reads SVGAGI. This CDR3 comprises 16 residues.

This chain links TRBV6-5 with TRBJ2-7, with a tentative D call TRBD1 (6 bases). Input material: PBMCs or T cells enriched from blood (not recorded which). The sequence was obtained from a woman aged 25 to 39 who had recovered from COVID-19. The CDR3 nucleotides are TGTGCCAGCAGTTACCCCCAACAGGGCTTCTCCTACGAGCAGTACTTC. It is translated as CASSYPQQGFSYEQYF.